This TCR beta chain comes out of a study of T cells expressing NK-cell markers. Notes on the study in general: Dominance of the CD3+CD56-NKG2C+ fraction by these clonotypes also held in several donors. Nothing established the HCMV specificity of expanded NKG2C+ T cell clones.

This CDR3 has 13 amino acids. Germline V lookup: CDR1 ENHRY, CDR2 SYGVKD. The TCR beta cDNA came from 5'RACE template switching with UMIs. TCRdb re-called the 5' RACE reads; one entry per CDR3 protein, DNA not given. Recorded for this sample: 550,000 or so distinct CDR3 sequences. To note about this clonotype: Its matching antigen is unknown.

The sequence came from a young man in good health. The specimen was blood T cells: a sorted CD56 or NKG2C T cell subset, CD4+ or CD8+ T cells, or bulk PBMC T cells (not recorded which). The gene calls are TRBV10-3 and TRBJ2-2; the D call of TRBD2 rests on TCRdb alone, since no DNA is present to check it. CDR3 amino acids: CAITTEGTGELFF.